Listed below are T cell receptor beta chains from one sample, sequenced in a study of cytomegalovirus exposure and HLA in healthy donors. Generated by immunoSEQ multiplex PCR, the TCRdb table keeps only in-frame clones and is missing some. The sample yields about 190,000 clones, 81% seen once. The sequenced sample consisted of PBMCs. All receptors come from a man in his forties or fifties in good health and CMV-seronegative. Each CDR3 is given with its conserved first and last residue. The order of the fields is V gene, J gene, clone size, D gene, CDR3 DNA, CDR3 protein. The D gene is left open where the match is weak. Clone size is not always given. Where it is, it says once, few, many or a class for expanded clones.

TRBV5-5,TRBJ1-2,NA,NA,TGTGCCAGCAGCCCCACTCAGGACTATGGCTACACCTTC,CASSPTQDYGYTF
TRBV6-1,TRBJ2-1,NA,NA,TGTGCCAGCAGACTCGGAGGGGCAGCGCCTGAGCAGTTCTTC,CASRLGGAAPEQFF
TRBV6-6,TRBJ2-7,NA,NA,TGTGCCAGCAGTTACTCGAGGGGGTCGGACTACGAGCAGTACTTC,CASSYSRGSDYEQYF
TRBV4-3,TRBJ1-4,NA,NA,TGCGCCAGCGGCCCCACTCTCTCCGGGGCAACTAATGAAAAACTGTTTTTT,CASGPTLSGATNEKLFF
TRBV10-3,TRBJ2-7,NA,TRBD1,TGTGCCATCAGTGAAAACCCAGGGGGCTTATCCTACGAGCAGTACTTC,CAISENPGGLSYEQYF
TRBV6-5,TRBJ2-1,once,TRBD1,TGTGCCTCCCAAAGCGGGACAGGGGGTTCTAGTGAGCAGTTCTTC,CASQSGTGGSSEQFF
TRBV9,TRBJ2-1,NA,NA,TGTGCCGGCAGCGTAGGAGGAGGTGGGCCGAGCTCCTACAATGAGCAGTTCTTC,CAGSVGGGGPSSYNEQFF
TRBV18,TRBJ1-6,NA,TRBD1,TGTGCCAGCTCACCTGACAGGGTAGGGCCCCTCCACTTT,CASSPDRVGPLHF
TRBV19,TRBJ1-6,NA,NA,TGTGCCAGTAATGAGGGAAACTCACCCCTCCACTTT,CASNEGNSPLHF
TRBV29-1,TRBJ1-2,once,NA,TGCAGCGTTGATCTAAGGGAGGGCTACACCTTC,CSVDLREGYTF
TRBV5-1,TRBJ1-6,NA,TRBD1,TGCGCCAGCAGCTTGGCCAAAGGACAGGCGTCAATCAATTCACCCCTCCACTTT,CASSLAKGQASINSPLHF
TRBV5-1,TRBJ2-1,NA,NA,TGCGCCAGCGGGGAGTCAGGGGCTTACAATGAGCAGTTCTTC,CASGESGAYNEQFF
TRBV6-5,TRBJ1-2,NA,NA,TGTGCCAGCAGCCTCCAAACAGGGAACTATGGCTACACCTTC,CASSLQTGNYGYTF
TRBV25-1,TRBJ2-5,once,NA,TGTGCCAGCACAACAGGGTTCCGAGGGACCCAGTACTTC,CASTTGFRGTQYF
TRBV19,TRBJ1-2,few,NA,TGTGCCAGTAGTATGGTGGGAGCAACTAACTATGGCTACACCTTC,CASSMVGATNYGYTF
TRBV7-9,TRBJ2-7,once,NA,TGTGCCAGCAGCCCAGGGTACGAGCAGTACTTC,CASSPGYEQYF
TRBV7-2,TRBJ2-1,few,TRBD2,TGTGCCAGCAGCTTAGAAGGCGGGGGGATCAGCTCCTACAATGAGCAGTTCTTC,CASSLEGGGISSYNEQFF
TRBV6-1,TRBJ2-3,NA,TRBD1,TGTGCCAGCAGTGTGACAGGGGTAGGCACAGATACGCAGTATTTT,CASSVTGVGTDTQYF
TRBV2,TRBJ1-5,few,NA,TGTGCCAGCAGTGAACGTTCACAGAATAGCAATCAGCCCCAGCATTTT,CASSERSQNSNQPQHF
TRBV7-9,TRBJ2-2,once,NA,TGTTCCAGCAGCTACCAGGGAAACACCGGGGAGCTGTTTTTT,CSSSYQGNTGELFF
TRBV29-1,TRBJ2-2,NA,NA,TGCAGCGTTGACGGGAGCTCCGGGGAGCTGTTTTTT,CSVDGSSGELFF
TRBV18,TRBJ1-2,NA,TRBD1,TGTGCCAGCTCACCAGCGGGACAGGAGTGGAACTATGGCTACACCTTC,CASSPAGQEWNYGYTF
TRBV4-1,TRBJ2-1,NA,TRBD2,TGCGCCAGCAGCCAAGGGACTAGCGGTGGAGGTAATGAGCAGTTCTTC,CASSQGTSGGGNEQFF
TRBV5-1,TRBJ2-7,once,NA,TGCGCCAGCAGCTTGGGGCAGGGATCCCCCTACGAGCAGTACTTC,CASSLGQGSPYEQYF
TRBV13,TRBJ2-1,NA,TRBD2,TGTGCCAGCAGCGATCTAGCGGGGGGGGCCTACAATGAGCAGTTCTTC,CASSDLAGGAYNEQFF
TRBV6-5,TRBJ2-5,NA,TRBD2,TGTGCCAGCAGCCCGACTAGCGGGGGGATTAAGACCCAGTACTTC,CASSPTSGGIKTQYF
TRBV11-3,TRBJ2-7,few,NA,TGTGCCAGCAGCTTAGATCGGGCCTACGAGCAGTACTTC,CASSLDRAYEQYF
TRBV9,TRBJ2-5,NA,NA,TGTGCCAGCAGCGTAGCTGGAGGAGAAGTAGAGACCCAGTACTTC,CASSVAGGEVETQYF
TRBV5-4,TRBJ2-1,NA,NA,TGTGCCAGCAGCTTGTTCACAGGGCAACCAGGTGAGCAGTTCTTC,CASSLFTGQPGEQFF
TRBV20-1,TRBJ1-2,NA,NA,TGCAGTGCTAGTGAAGGGGGTGCCTACACCTTC,CSASEGGAYTF
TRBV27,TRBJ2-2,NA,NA,TGTGCCAGCAGTTTATCGACGGGTGGCACCGGGGAGCTGTTTTTT,CASSLSTGGTGELFF
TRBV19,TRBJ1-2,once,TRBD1,TGTGCCAGCACCGACAGGGCTAACTATGGCTACACCTTC,CASTDRANYGYTF
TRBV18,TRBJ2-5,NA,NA,TGTGCCAGCTCACCACCGAATTGGACAGCTACCCAAGAGACCCAGTACTTC,CASSPPNWTATQETQYF
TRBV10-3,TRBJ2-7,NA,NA,TGTGCCATCAGTTCCACTCCCTACGAGCAGTACTTC,CAISSTPYEQYF
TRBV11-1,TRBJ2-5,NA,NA,TGTGCCAGCATCGGTCGTTTCCAAGAGACCCAGTACTTC,CASIGRFQETQYF
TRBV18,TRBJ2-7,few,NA,TGTGCCAGCTCGCCCCAGGGTGGGGCGAGAACCTACGAGCAGTACTTC,CASSPQGGARTYEQYF
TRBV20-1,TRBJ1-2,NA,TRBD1,TGCAGTGCTGGGACAGGGTATGGCTACACCTTC,CSAGTGYGYTF
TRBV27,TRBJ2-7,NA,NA,TGTGCCAGCAGTTTATCCCAGGGGACCGAGCAGTACTTC,CASSLSQGTEQYF
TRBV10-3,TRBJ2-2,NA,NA,TGTGCCATCAGTGGGGTGGGCGACGACCGGGAGCTGTTTTTT,CAISGVGDDRELFF
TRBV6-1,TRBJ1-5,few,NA,TGTGCCAGCAGTGAATTAGGGGGGGATCAGCCCCAGCATTTT,CASSELGGDQPQHF
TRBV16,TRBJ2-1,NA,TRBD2,TGTGCCAGCAGCCCCGGACTAGCGGGGAGCAATGAGCAGTTCTTC,CASSPGLAGSNEQFF
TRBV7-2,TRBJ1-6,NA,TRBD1,TGTGCCAGCAGCACCCGGACAGGGGGCGATTCACCCCTCCACTTT,CASSTRTGGDSPLHF
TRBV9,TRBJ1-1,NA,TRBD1,TGTGCCAGCAGCGTAGGGGGACAGGGGGCTAACGCTGAAGCTTTCTTT,CASSVGGQGANAEAFF
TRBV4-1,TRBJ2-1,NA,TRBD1,TGCGCCAGCAGCCAAGACCCGGGACAGGGTCGCTATGAGCAGTTCTTC,CASSQDPGQGRYEQFF
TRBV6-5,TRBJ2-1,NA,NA,TGTGCCAGCAGTTACTCGAGACATCATGAGCAGTTCTTC,CASSYSRHHEQFF
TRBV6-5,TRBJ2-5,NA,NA,TGTGCCAGCAGCAGGGGCCGTTGGGAGACCCAGTACTTC,CASSRGRWETQYF